This T cell receptor (beta chain) was observed in a study of blood T cell repertoires in COVID-19. The overall study: The study drew acute and convalescent COVID-19 samples from the United States, Italy and Spain. In each case, the material was cDNA or gDNA derived from T cells, B-cell-depleted T cells, or PBMCs.

Generated by immunoSEQ multiplex PCR, the TCRdb table keeps only in-frame clones and is missing some. The sample has some 100,000 clones, roughly 89% seen once. Trimming stripped 3 bases from V and 6 bases from J, with 9 bases between. The CDR3 covers 13 residues. This clonotype was sampled from a man in his 70s with acute or convalescent COVID-19. The sample consisted of peripheral blood. The chain carries TRBV12-3 or TRBV12-4 and TRBJ1-3; D is uncertain. DNA of the CDR3: TGTGCCAGCAGTTTCCGCGAATTAAACACCATATATTTT. Translating it yields CASSFRELNTIYF.